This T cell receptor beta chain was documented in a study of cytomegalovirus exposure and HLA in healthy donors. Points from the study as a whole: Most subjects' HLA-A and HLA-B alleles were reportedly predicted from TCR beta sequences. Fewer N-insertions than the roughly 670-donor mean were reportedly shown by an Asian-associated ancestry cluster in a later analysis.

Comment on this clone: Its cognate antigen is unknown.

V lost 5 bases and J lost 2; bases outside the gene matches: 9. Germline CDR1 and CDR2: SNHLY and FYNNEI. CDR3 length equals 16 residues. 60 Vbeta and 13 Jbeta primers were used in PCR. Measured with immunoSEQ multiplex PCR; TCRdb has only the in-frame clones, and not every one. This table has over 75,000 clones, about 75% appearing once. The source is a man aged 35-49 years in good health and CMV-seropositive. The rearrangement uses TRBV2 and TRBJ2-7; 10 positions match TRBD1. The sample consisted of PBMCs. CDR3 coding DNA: TGTGCCAGCAGTAAACGACAGGGGGCCAACGCCTACGAGCAGTACTTC. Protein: CASSKRQGANAYEQYF.